The clone carrying this TCR beta chain occurred a few times. RNA transcripts provided the source from which TCR beta CDR3 regions were amplified. First-round RT-PCR targeting the TCR CDR3 was performed with the HTBI primer set. TCRdb re-called the multiplex PCR reads through MiXCR, storing one row per CDR3 protein. Among approximately 420,000 distinct CDR3 sequences listed, approximately 13% were seen once. This specimen belongs to a study of T cells in Graves' hyperthyroidism and ophthalmopathy. Germline trimming cut 0 bases from V and 2 bases from J; bases unmatched to any gene: 5. The CDR3 runs to 16 residues. The germline gives CDR1 MNHEY, CDR2 SVGEGT.

Material: blood. The chain carries TRBV6-2 or TRBV6-3 and TRBJ2-5; 8 bases map to TRBD2. The TCR originated in a woman aged 18-29 years with Graves' hyperthyroidism. The CDR3 region is CASSYSTGGVQETQYF. In DNA form, the CDR3 reads TGTGCCAGCAGTTACTCGACCGGGGGGGTTCAAGAGACCCAGTACTTC.